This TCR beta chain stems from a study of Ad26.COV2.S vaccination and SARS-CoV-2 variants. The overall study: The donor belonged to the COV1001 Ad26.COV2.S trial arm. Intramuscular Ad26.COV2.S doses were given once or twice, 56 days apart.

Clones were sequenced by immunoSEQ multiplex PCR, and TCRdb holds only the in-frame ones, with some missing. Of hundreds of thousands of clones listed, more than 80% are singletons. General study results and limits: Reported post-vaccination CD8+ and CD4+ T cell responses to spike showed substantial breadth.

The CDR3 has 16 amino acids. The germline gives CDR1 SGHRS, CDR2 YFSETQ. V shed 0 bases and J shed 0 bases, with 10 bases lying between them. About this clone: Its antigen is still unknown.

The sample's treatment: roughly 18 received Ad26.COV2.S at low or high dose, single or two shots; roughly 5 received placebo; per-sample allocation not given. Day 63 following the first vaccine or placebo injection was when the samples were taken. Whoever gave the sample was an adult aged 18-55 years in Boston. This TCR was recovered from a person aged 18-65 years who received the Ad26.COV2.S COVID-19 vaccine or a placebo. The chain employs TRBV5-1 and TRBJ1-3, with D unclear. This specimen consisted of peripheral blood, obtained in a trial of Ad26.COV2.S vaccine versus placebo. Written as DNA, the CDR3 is TGCGCCAGCAGCTTGGCCGAACAGACCTCTGGAAACACCATATATTTT. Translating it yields CASSLAEQTSGNTIYF.